A single sample gave rise to the 16 T cell receptor beta chains below, sequenced in a study of blood T cell repertoires in COVID-19. Only in-frame clones appear in the TCRdb table, and some are missing; sequencing was by immunoSEQ multiplex PCR. Among about 200,000 clones listed, 80% were seen once. What was sequenced was peripheral blood. Receptors were obtained from a human donor in a cohort sampled during active COVID-19.

This CDR3 reads CASSLFGGARLNSPLHF. The CDR3 region has the DNA TGTGCCAGCAGCTTGTTCGGAGGCGCTAGATTGAATTCACCCCTCCACTTT. The chain combines TRBV7-2 with TRBJ1-6; D not resolved. V was shortened by 3 bases and J by 7 bases, with 19 bases between the two germline ends. There are 17 residues in the CDR3. CDR1 SGHTA and CDR2 FQGNSA come from the germline V gene. The full variable domain, with the rest looked up from reference TRBV7-2 and TRBJ1-6, is GAGVSQSPSNKVTEKGKDVELRCDPISGHTALYWYRQSLGQGLEFLIYFQGNSAPDKSGLPSDRFSAERTGGSVSTLTIQRTQQEDSAVYLCASSLFGGARLNSPLHFGNGTRLTVT.

This clone was observed a handful of times. The chain carries TRBV7-9 and TRBJ1-2; D unclear. The CDR3 totals 14 residues. Germline lookup yields CDR1 SEHNR and CDR2 FQNEAQ (reference sequence). Trimming pared 1 base from V and 3 bases from J, leaving 9 bases between. Written as DNA, the CDR3 is TGTGCCAGCAGCTTAGGGCTTCGGGACTATGGCTACACCTTC. It translates to CASSLGLRDYGYTF.

This clone has a handful of counts. The chain recombines TRBV16 with TRBJ1-2; D is perhaps TRBD1 (5 bases). The CDR3 has 15 residues. Germline CDR1 is KGHSY and CDR2 is FQNENV. The V end lost 0 bases, the J end lost 12 bases, and 20 bases lay between the germline ends. This CDR3 is CASSQSGGDGGGNTF. The CDR3 DNA sequence: TGTGCCAGCAGCCAATCAGGCGGGGACGGAGGAGGAAACACCTTC.

The chain links TRBV4-1 to TRBJ2-2; TRBD2 agrees at 7 bases. There are 17 residues in the CDR3. V shed 1 base, J shed 0 bases, and the junction held 5 bases outside the gene matches. The germline V gene has CDR1 MGHRA and CDR2 YSYEKL. CDR3 sequence reads: CASSQGGGRANTGELFF. CDR3 coding DNA: TGCGCCAGCAGCCAAGGGGGAGGGAGGGCGAACACCGGGGAGCTGTTTTTT.

This clone was seen a few times. The junction departs from the called germline gene at one end, perhaps through a read error. The V and J genes are TRBV7-9 and TRBJ1-1; no reliable D call. Germline lookup yields CDR1 SEHNR and CDR2 FQNEAQ (reference sequence). The CDR3 contains 15 residues. The DNA of the CDR3 is TGTGCCAGCAGCTTCACCGGAGGGTGGAACTCTGAAGCTTTCTTT. It codes for CASSFTGGWNSEAFF.

V is TRBV4-3 and J is TRBJ2-3; tentative D call: TRBD1 (8 bases). V gave up 3 bases and J gave up 5 bases, with 18 bases separating them. The germline V gene encodes CDR1 LGHNA and CDR2 YSLEER. The CDR3 extends over 16 amino acids. CDR3 in amino acids: CASSQATGGGGDTQYF. Here the CDR3 DNA reads TGCGCCAGCAGCCAGGCCACAGGGGGGGGTGGAGATACGCAGTATTTT.

J is TRBJ2-5 and V is TRBV15, with TRBD2 matching 13 bases. Trimming removed 3 bases from V and 5 bases from J; junction bases left unmatched: 0. The CDR3 is 14 residues long. Germline V gives CDR1 LNHNV, CDR2 YYDKDF (reference sequence). The chain's CDR3 is CATSRGLAGETQYF. CDR3 DNA: TGTGCCACCAGCAGGGGACTAGCGGGGGAGACCCAGTACTTC.

The rearrangement links TRBV2 to TRBJ2-3; 14 bases line up with TRBD2. The CDR3 runs 16 residues. Germline assignment: CDR1 SNHLY and CDR2 FYNNEI. Losses at the gene ends were 6 bases for V and 6 bases for J; bases not matched to a gene: 8. The CDR3 here is CASRAGLAGGHDTQYF. As DNA, the CDR3 is TGTGCCAGCAGAGCCGGACTAGCGGGGGGCCATGATACGCAGTATTTT. Complete variable domain (other parts from reference TRBV2 and TRBJ2-3): EPEVTQTPSHQVTQMGQEVILRCVPISNHLYFYWYRQILGQKVEFLVSFYNNEISEKSEIFDDQFSVERPDGSNFTLKIRSTKLEDSAMYFCASRAGLAGGHDTQYFGPGTRLTVL.

The chain links TRBV6-5 to TRBJ1-2; 7 bases agree with TRBD1. The CDR3 contains 15 residues. Trimming cost V 2 bases and J 10 bases; bases outside gene matches: 13. Germline CDR1 MNHEY, CDR2 SVGAGI. The DNA for the CDR3 is TGTGCCAGCAGTTACGGGTTAGACAGGGTAACTGACTACACCTTC. This encodes CASSYGLDRVTDYTF.

The rearrangement links TRBV3-1 (or the pseudogene TRBV3-2) to TRBJ1-2; D call uncertain. Per germline, CDR1 LGHDT and CDR2 YNNKEL (reference sequence). Trimming took 6 bases from V and 3 from J, leaving 8 bases between them. The CDR3 is made up of 12 amino acids. CDR3 in amino acids: CASRQPDYGYTF. CDR3 DNA: TGTGCCAGCAGGCAACCGGACTATGGCTACACCTTC.

This rearrangement joins TRBV5-8 to TRBJ2-5; D is unresolved. V lost 7 bases and J 11 bases, leaving 6 bases between the germline ends. This CDR3 region has 8 residues. Germline V gives CDR1 SGHTS, CDR2 YDEGEE. CDR3 loop: CASLKQYF. The CDR3 nucleotides read TGTGCCAGCTTAAAACAGTACTTC.

The chain employs TRBV11-2 and TRBJ2-1; TRBD1 matches 9 bases. The CDR3 totals 14 residues. Germline CDR1 and CDR2: SGHAT and FQNNGV. Germline trimming cut 5 bases from V and 10 bases from J; bases unmatched to any gene: 9. The CDR3 is CASSPGQGWGEQFF. The CDR3 DNA reads TGTGCCAGCAGCCCCGGACAGGGGTGGGGAGAGCAGTTCTTC.

The rearrangement links TRBV5-6 to TRBJ1-3, with TRBD1 matching over 8 bases. CDR1 and CDR2 (germline): SGHDT, YYEEEE. The CDR3 consists of 16 residues. V shed 3 bases, J shed 3 bases, and the junction held 8 bases outside the gene matches. CDR3 bases: TGTGCCAGCAGCTCCAACAGGGGGGATCGTGGAAACACCATATATTTT. This gives the protein CASSSNRGDRGNTIYF.

The chain joins TRBV19 to TRBJ2-5; D not resolved. Trimming took off 5 bases at V and 5 bases at J, with 15 bases between the two ends. Germline V gene sequence: CDR1 LNHDA, CDR2 SQIVND (reference sequence). This CDR3 comprises 14 residues. CDR3 protein: CASSVGHVGETQYF. CDR3 nucleotides: TGTGCCAGTAGTGTTGGCCATGTCGGGGAGACCCAGTACTTC.

Regarding this clone: The identical CDR3 is also encoded by other nucleotide sequences in the sample. The chain combines TRBV18 with TRBJ2-3; 10 bases map to TRBD1. Germline lookup yields CDR1 KGHSH and CDR2 LQKENI. V gave up 3 bases and J gave up 1 base; unmatched junction bases: 1. The CDR3 sequence is 15 residues long. CDR3 in DNA: TGTGCCAGCTCACCCGGACAGGGGGGCACAGATACGCAGTATTTT. Translating gives CASSPGQGGTDTQYF.

The chain joins TRBV11-3 to TRBJ1-1; D remains unclear. The germline CDR1 and CDR2 sequences are SGHNT and YENEEA. This CDR3 has 13 residues. Trimming took 5 bases from V and 0 from J, leaving 7 bases between them. The CDR3 sequence: CASSPRVNTEAFF. For the CDR3, the DNA is TGTGCCAGCAGCCCGAGAGTGAACACTGAAGCTTTCTTT. The full variable domain, with the rest looked up from reference TRBV11-3 and TRBJ1-1, is EAGVVQSPRYKIIEKKQPVAFWCNPISGHNTLYWYLQNLGQGPELLIRYENEEAVDDSQLPKDRFSAERLKGVDSTLKIQPAELGDSAVYLCASSPRVNTEAFFGQGTRLTVV.